What follows is one TCR beta chain and its context. V lost 2 bases to trimming and J lost 0 bases, with 15 bases between them. The germline V gene has CDR1 SGHDT and CDR2 YYEEEE. CDR3 length: 18 amino acids. These data come from a study of T cell responses to AZD1222 COVID-19 vaccine. TCRdb's copy holds only in-frame clones and misses some; the assay was immunoSEQ multiplex PCR. The table shows over 100,000 clones, with roughly 85% occurring only once. Sequenced material: peripheral blood, taken 28 days after the second dose of the MenACWY control vaccine. The rearrangement uses TRBV5-6 and TRBJ2-6; no firm D call. The receptor was derived from an adult who received the MenACWY meningococcal vaccine as a control. The CDR3 DNA is TGTGCCAGCAGCTTCCGGACGGTCGCGAGCTCTGGGGCCAACGTCCTGACTTTC. Its protein is CASSFRTVASSGANVLTF.